This T cell receptor beta chain was captured in a study of blood T cell repertoires in COVID-19. The CDR3 runs 17 residues. The germline CDR1 and CDR2 sequences are SGHRS and YFSETQ. The V and J ends lost 3 bases and 0 bases, in that order; junction bases with no gene match: 5. Original processing methods: Amplifying reference gene primers gave estimates of nucleated cell counts. Libraries were prepared by immunoSEQ multiplex PCR; TCRdb keeps only in-frame clonotypes and omits some of them. V, J and clone size reflect that table, while D and trimming were determined from the DNA. The sample has 75,000 to 90,000 clones; 70% to 90% are singletons.

The genes are TRBV5-1 and TRBJ2-6; 8 bases line up with TRBD1. The TCR comes from a man older than 75 with active or convalescent COVID-19. The sequenced material came from peripheral blood. The DNA of the CDR3 is TGCGCCAGCAGCTCAGGGACAGGCAGCTCTGGGGCCAACGTCCTGACTTTC. Encoded protein: CASSSGTGSSGANVLTF.